This TCR beta chain stems from a study of T cell responses to AZD1222 COVID-19 vaccine. Study details: Pooled together were second doses at about 4 or about 12 weeks.

Measured with immunoSEQ multiplex PCR; TCRdb has only the in-frame clones, and not every one. The table records about 120,000 clones, about 90% of them present only once. With 7 bases clipped from V and 5 bases from J, the junction kept 11 bases outside the gene matches. There are 15 residues in the CDR3. The germline V gene encodes CDR1 LNHDA and CDR2 SQIVND (reference sequence). Points on this clone: Its antigen is not known.

Broader study findings: Donor demographics were predominantly white British with a female majority; clonal diversity may be underestimated. Among those given AZD1222, only six were seropositive at baseline. Researchers took repertoire samples only after the peak T cell response had come.

This TCR derives from an adult in good health. The rearrangement uses TRBV19 and TRBJ1-5, with 7 bases fitting TRBD1. The sequencing here drew on peripheral blood, taken on day 0 of AZD1222 vaccination. The CDR3 reads CASTTTRQGDQPQHF. CDR3 in DNA: TGTGCCAGTACCACCACCCGACAGGGCGATCAGCCCCAGCATTTT.